This T cell receptor (beta chain) was captured by sequencing in a study of T-cell reconstitution after alpha-beta-depleted transplantation in children. Study-level results: In patients about two months after transplant, alpha-beta T cells reportedly arose from several hundred expanded graft clones. Fresh T-cell production supplied most of the T-cell counts and diversity seen one year after transplant. Where some patients showed high TCRbeta diversity at day 60, it came from recipient T cells and thymic progenitors that had survived.

A TCRbeta library incorporating unique molecular identifiers was prepared. A single record per CDR3 protein comes from TCRdb applying MiXCR to the PCR reads. The sample carries under 400,000 distinct CDR3 sequences, approximately 20% recorded once. This clonotype has ten or more counts. What it binds is not known. Germline CDR1 is SGHRS and CDR2 is YFSETQ. V lost 5 bases, J lost 3 bases, and 1 base stayed unmatched. The CDR3 has 12 amino acids. The TCR originated in a male patient aged 10 to 17 who had a stem cell transplant for acute lymphoblastic leukemia, so the T cells may come from the graft donor. V is TRBV5-1 and J is TRBJ2-7; 8 nucleotides align to TRBD1. The source material was PBMCs, mostly from graft donor cells, sampled 180 days after TCRalphabeta/CD19-depleted stem cell transplant. The CDR3 region is CASSGQGYEQYF. The CDR3 nucleotides are TGCGCCAGCAGTGGACAGGGCTACGAGCAGTACTTC.